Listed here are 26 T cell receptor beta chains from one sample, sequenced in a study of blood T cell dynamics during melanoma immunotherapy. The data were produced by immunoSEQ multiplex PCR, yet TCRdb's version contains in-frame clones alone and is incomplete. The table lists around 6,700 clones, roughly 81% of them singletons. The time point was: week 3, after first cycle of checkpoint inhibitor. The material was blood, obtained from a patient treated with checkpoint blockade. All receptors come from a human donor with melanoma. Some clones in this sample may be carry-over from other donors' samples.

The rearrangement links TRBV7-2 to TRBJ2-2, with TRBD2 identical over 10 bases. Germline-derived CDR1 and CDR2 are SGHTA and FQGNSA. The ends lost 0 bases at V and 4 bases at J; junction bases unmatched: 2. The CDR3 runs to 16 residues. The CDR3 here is CASSLASGGVTGELFF. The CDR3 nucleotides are TGTGCCAGCAGCTTAGCGAGCGGGGGGGTCACCGGGGAGCTGTTTTTT.

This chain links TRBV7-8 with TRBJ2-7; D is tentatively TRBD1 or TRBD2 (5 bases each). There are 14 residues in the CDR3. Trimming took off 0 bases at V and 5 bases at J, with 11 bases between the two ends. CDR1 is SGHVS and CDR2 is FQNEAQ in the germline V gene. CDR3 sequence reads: CASSLALRGDEQYF. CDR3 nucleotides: TGTGCCAGCAGCTTAGCCCTCCGAGGGGACGAGCAGTACTTC.

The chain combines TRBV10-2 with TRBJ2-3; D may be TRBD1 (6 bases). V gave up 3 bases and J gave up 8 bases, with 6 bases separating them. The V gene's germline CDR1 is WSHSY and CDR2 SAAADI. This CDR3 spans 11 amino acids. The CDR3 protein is CASSEGGTQYF. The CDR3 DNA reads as TGCGCCAGCAGTGAAGGGGGTACGCAGTATTTT.

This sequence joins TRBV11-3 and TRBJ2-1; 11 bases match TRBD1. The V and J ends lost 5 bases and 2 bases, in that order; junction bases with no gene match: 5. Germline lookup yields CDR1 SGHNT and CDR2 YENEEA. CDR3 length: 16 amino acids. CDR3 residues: CASSPGTGGPYNEQFF. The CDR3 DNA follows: TGTGCCAGCAGCCCAGGGACAGGGGGGCCCTACAATGAGCAGTTCTTC.

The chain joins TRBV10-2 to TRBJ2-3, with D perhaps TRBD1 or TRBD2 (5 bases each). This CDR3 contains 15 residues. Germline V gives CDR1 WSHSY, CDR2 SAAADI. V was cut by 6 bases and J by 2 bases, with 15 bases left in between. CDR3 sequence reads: CASREGPSPTDTQYF. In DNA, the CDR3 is TGCGCCAGCAGAGAGGGACCAAGCCCCACAGATACGCAGTATTTT.

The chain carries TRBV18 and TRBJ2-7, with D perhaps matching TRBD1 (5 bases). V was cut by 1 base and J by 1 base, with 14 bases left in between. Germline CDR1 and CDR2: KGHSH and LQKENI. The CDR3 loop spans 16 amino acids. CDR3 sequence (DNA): TGTGCCAGCTCACCACAGACAGCCCTAGGTTCCTACGAGCAGTACTTC. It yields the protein CASSPQTALGSYEQYF.

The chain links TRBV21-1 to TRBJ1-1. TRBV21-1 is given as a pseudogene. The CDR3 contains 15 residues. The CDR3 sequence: CASSKEAALIAEAFF. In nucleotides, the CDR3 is TGTGCCAGCAGCAAAGAGGCAGCCCTAATCGCTGAAGCTTTCTTT.

The CDR3 DNA reads TGTGCCAGCAGTTACTTTGGCATGGCCACCGGGGAGCTGTTTTTT. Translated: CASSYFGMATGELFF. V is TRBV6-6 and J is TRBJ2-2, with unresolved D. The CDR3 runs 15 residues. Germline assignment: CDR1 MNHNY and CDR2 SVGAGI (reference sequence). The ends were cut back, 1 base at V and 4 bases at J, with 10 bases in the middle.

As DNA, the CDR3 is TGTGCCAGCAGTGAGACAACCGGGACAGGGTACGAGCAGTACTTC. Translation: CASSETTGTGYEQYF. V is TRBV6-1 and J is TRBJ2-7; 9 positions agree with TRBD1. The junction had 7 bases not matched to a gene; V was cut back by 3 bases and J by 4 bases. This CDR3 contains 15 residues. CDR1 and CDR2 from the germline V gene are MNHNS and SASEGT.

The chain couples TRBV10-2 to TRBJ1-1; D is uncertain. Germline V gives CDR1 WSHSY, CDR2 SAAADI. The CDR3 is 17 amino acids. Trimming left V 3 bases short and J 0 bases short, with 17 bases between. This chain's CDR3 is CASSDLPGGILNTEAFF. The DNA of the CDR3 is TGCGCCAGCAGTGACCTTCCGGGCGGAATCCTGAACACTGAAGCTTTCTTT.

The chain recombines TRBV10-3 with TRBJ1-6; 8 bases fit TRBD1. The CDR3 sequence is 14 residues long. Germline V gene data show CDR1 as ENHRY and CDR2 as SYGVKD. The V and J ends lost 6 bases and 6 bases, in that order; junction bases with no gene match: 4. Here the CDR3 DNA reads TGTGCCATCAGAGAGGGACAGGCTAATTCACCCCTCCACTTT. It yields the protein CAIREGQANSPLHF.

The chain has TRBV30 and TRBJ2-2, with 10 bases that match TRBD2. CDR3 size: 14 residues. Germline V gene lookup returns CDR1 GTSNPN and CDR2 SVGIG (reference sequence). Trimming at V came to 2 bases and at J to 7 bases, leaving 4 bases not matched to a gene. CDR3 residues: CAWSQLAGGGELFF. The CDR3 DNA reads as TGTGCCTGGAGTCAGTTAGCGGGGGGCGGGGAGCTGTTTTTT.

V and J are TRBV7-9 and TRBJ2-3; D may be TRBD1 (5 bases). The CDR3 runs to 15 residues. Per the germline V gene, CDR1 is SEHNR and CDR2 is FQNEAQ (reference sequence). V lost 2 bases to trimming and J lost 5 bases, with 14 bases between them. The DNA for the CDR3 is TGTGCCAGCAGCTTAATTCGGCCAGGGCAAGATACGCAGTATTTT. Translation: CASSLIRPGQDTQYF.

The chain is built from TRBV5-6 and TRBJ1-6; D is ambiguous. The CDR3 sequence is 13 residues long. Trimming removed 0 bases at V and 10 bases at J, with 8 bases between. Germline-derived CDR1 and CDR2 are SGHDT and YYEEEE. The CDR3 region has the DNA TGTGCCAGCAGCTTGGAACGTGAGTCACCCCTCCACTTT. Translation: CASSLERESPLHF.

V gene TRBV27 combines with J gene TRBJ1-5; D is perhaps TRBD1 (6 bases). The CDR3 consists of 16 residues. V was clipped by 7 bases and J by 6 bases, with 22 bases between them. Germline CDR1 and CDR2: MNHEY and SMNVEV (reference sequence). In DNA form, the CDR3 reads TGTGCCAGCAACCCATCTGGGGGGGCGTCGGGTCAGCCCCAGCATTTT. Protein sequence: CASNPSGGASGQPQHF.

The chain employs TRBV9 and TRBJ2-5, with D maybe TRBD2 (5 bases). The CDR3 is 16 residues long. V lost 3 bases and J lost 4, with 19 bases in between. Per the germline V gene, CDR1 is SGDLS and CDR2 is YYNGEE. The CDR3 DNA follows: TGTGCCAGCAGCGCGGCTACTAGTGTGGTGGGAGAGACCCAGTACTTC. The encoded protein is CASSAATSVVGETQYF.

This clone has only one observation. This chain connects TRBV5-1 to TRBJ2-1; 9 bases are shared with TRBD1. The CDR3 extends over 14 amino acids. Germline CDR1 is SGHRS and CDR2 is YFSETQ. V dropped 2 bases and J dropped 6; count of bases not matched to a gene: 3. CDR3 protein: CASSLTGGFNEQFF. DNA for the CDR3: TGCGCCAGCAGCTTAACAGGGGGCTTCAATGAGCAGTTCTTC.

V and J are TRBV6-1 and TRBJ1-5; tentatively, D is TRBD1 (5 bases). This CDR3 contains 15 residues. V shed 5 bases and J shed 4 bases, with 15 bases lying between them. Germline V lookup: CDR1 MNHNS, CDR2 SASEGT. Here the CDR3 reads CASSSGSVGNQPQHF. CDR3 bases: TGTGCCAGCAGTTCAGGGAGTGTAGGGAATCAGCCCCAGCATTTT.

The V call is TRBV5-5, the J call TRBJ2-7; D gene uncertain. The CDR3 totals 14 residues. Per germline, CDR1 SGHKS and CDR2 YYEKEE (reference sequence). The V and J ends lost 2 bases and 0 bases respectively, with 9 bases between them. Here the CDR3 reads CASSFDPLSYEQYF. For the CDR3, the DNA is TGTGCCAGCAGCTTTGACCCACTCTCCTACGAGCAGTACTTC. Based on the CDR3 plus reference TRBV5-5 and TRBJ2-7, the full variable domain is DAGVTQSPTHLIKTRGQQVTLRCSPISGHKSVSWYQQVLGQGPQFIFQYYEKEERGRGNFPDRFSARQFPNYSSELNVNALLLGDSALYLCASSFDPLSYEQYFGPGTRLTVT.

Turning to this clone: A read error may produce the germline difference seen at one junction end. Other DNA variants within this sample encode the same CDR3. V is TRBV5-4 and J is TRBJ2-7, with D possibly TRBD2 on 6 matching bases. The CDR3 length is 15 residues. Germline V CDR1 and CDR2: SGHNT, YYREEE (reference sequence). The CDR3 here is CASSQAGQGNEEQYF. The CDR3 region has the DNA TGCGCCAGCAGCCAGGCGGGGCAGGGAAATGAAGAGCAGTACTTC.

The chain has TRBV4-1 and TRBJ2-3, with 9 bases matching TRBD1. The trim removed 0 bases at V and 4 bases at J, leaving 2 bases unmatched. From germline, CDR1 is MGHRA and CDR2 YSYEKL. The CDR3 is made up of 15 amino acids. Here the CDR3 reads CASSQDRTGADTQYF. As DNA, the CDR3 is TGCGCCAGCAGCCAAGATAGGACAGGGGCAGATACGCAGTATTTT.

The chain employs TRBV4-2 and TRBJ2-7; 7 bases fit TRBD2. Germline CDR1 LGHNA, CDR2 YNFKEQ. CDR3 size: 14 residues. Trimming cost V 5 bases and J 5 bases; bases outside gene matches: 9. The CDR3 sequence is CASSSYGGTDEQYF. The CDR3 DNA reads TGTGCCAGCAGCTCTTACGGGGGGACGGACGAGCAGTACTTC.

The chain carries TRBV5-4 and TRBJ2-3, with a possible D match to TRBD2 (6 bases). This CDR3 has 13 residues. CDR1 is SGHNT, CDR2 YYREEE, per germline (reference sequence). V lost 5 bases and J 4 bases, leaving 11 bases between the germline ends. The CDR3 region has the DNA TGTGCCAGCAGTGGGTCGGGGGCAGATACGCAGTATTTT. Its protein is CASSGSGADTQYF.

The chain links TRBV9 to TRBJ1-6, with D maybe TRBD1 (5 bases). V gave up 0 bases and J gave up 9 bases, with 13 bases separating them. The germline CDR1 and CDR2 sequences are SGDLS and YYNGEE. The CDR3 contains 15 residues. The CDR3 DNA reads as TGTGCCAGCAGCGTAGTCCCGGGACGAAGTTCACCCCTCCACTTT. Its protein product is CASSVVPGRSSPLHF.

CDR3 DNA: TGTGCCAGCAGCTTACAGGGGGGTAGTGGAAACACCATATATTTT. Encoded protein: CASSLQGGSGNTIYF. The V gene is TRBV7-2, the J gene TRBJ1-3; 7 bases are a match to TRBD1. The germline V gene encodes CDR1 SGHTA and CDR2 FQGNSA. The V gene end was trimmed by 2 bases and the J gene end by 3 bases; junction bases not matched to a gene: 4. The CDR3 contains 15 residues.

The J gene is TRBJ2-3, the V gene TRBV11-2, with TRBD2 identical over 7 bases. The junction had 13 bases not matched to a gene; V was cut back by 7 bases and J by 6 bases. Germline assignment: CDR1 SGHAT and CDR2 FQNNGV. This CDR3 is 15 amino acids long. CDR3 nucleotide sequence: TGTGCCAGCAAGGATTCTGGCGGGGGTTGGGATACGCAGTATTTT. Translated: CASKDSGGGWDTQYF.